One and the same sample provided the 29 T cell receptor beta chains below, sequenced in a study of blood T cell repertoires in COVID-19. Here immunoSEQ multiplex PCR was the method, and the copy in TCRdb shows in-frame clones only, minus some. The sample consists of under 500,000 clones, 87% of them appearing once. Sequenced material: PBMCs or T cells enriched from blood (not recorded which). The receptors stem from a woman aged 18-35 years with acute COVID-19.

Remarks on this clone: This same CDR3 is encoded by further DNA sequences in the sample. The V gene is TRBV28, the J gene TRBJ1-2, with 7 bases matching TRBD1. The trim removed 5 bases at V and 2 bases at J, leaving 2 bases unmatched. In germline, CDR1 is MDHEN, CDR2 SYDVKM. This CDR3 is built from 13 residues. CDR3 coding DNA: TGTGCCAGCAGTCTGGGACAGAACTATGGCTACACCTTC. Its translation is CASSLGQNYGYTF.

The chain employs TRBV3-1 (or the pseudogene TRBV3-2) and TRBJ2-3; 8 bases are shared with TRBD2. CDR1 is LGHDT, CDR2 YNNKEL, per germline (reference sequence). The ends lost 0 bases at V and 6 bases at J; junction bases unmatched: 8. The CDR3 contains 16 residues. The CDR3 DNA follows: TGTGCCAGCAGCCAAGATCTGGCGGGGGGCGTGGATACGCAGTATTTT. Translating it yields CASSQDLAGGVDTQYF.

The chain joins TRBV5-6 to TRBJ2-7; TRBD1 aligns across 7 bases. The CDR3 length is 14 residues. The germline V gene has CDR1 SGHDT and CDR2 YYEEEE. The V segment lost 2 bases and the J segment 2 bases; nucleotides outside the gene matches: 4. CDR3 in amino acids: CASSLRQGTYEQYF. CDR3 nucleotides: TGTGCCAGCAGCTTACGACAGGGAACCTACGAGCAGTACTTC.

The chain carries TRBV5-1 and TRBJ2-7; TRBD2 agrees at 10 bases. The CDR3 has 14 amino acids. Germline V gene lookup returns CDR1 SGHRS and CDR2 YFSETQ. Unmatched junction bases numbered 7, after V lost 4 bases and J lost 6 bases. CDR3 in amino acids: CASSKLAGPGEQYF. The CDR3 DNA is TGCGCCAGCAGCAAACTAGCGGGGCCTGGCGAGCAGTACTTC.

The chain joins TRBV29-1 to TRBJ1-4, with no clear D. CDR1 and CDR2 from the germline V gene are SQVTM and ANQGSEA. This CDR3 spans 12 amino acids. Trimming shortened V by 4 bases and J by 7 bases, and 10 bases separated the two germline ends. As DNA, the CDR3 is TGCAGCGTTGGGGTGAGGCGTGAAAAACTGTTTTTT. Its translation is CSVGVRREKLFF.

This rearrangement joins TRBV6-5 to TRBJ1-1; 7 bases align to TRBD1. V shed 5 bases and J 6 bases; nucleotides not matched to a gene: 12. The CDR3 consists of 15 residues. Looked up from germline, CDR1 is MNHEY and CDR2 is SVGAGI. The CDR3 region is CASSPSDRVGSEAFF. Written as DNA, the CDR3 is TGTGCCAGCAGTCCTTCCGACAGGGTAGGCTCTGAAGCTTTCTTT.

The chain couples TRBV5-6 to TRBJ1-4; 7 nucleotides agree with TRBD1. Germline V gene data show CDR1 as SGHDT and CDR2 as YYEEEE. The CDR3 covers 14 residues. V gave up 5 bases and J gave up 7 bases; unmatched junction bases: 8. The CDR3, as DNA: TGTGCCAGCAGTCGCGAGGGGGCTGGTGAAAAACTGTTTTTT. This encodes CASSREGAGEKLFF.

The CDR3 DNA reads as TGTGCCAGCAGGGGGGACAGAGCGTACTTC. It is translated as CASRGDRAYF. The gene calls are TRBV2 and TRBJ2-7, with 7 bases identical to TRBD1. The germline gives CDR1 SNHLY, CDR2 FYNNEI. The V and J ends lost 6 bases and 12 bases, in that order; junction bases with no gene match: 5. The CDR3 extends over 10 amino acids.

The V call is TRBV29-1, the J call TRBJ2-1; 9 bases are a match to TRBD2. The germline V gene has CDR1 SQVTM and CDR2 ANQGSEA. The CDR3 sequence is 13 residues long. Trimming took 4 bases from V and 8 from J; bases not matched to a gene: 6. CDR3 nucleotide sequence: TGCAGCGTTGGAGCGGGAGGTGGATATGAGCAGTTCTTC. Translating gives CSVGAGGGYEQFF.

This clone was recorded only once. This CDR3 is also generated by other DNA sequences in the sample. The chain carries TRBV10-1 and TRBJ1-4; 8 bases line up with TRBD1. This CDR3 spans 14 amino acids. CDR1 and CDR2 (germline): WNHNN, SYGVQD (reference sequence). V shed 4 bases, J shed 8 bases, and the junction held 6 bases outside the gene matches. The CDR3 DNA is TGCGCCAGCAGTGCGGGGACAGGAGGGGAAAAACTGTTTTTT. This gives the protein CASSAGTGGEKLFF.

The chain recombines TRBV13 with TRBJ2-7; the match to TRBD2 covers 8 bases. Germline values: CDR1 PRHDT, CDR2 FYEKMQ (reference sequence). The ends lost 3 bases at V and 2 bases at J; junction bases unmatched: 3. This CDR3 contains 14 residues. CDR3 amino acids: CASSLRGDPYEQYF. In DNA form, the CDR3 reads TGTGCCAGCAGCTTGCGGGGGGACCCCTACGAGCAGTACTTC.

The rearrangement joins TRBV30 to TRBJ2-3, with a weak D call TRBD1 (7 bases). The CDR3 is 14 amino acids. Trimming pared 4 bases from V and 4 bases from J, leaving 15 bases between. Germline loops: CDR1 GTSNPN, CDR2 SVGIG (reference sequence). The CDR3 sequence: CAWNRGLAPDTQYF. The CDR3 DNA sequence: TGTGCCTGGAACAGGGGACTGGCCCCAGATACGCAGTATTTT.

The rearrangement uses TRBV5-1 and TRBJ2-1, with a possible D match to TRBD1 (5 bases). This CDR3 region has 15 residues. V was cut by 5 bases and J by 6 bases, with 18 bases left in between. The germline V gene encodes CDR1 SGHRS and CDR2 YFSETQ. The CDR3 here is CASRGQGRVSNEQFF. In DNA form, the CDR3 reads TGCGCCAGCAGAGGTCAGGGTCGCGTTAGCAATGAGCAGTTCTTC.

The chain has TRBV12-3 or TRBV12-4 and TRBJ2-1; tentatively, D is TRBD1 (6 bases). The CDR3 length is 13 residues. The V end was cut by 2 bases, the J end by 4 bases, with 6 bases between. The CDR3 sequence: CASSLQGYNEQFF. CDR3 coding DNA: TGTGCCAGCAGTTTACAGGGGTACAATGAGCAGTTCTTC.

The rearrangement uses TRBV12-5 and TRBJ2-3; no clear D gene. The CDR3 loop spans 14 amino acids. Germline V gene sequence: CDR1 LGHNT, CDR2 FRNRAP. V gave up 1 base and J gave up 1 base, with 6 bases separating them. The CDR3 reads CASGLGQGTDTQYF. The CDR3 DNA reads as TGTGCTAGTGGTTTGGGGCAGGGCACAGATACGCAGTATTTT.

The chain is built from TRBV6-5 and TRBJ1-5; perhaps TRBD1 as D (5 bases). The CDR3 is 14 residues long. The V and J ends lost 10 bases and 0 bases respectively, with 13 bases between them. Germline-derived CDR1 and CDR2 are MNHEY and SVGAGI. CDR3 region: CATAAGTSNQPQHF. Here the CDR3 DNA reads TGTGCCACTGCGGCGGGGACTAGCAATCAGCCCCAGCATTTT.

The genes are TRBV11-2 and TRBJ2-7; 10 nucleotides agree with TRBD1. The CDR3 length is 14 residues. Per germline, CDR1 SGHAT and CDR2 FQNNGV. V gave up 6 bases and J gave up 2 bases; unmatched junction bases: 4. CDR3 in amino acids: CASRLGTGAYEQYF. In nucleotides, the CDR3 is TGTGCCAGCAGGCTAGGGACAGGGGCCTACGAGCAGTACTTC.

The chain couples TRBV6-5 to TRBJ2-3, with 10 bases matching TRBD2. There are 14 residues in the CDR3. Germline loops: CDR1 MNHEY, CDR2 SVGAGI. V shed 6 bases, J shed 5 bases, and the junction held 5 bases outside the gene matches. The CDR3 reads CASRRRLAGDTQYF. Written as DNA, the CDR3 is TGTGCCAGCAGACGAAGACTAGCGGGAGATACGCAGTATTTT.

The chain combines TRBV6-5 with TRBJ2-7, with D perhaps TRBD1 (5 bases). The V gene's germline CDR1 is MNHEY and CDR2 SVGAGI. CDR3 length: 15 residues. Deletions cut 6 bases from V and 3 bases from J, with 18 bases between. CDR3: CASSPLSGSYYEQYF. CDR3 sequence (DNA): TGTGCCAGCAGCCCCCTCTCAGGGTCCTACTACGAGCAGTACTTC.

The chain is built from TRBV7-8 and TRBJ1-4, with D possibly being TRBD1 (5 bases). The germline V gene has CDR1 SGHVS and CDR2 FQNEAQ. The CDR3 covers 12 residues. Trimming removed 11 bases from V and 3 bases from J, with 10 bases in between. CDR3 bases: TGTGCCGTAGGGGTGGCTAATGAAAAACTGTTTTTT. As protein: CAVGVANEKLFF.

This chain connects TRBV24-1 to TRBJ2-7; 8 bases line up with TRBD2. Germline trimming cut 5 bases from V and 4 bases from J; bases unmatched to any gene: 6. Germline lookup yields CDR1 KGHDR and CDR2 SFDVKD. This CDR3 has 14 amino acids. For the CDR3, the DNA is TGTGCCACCAGTGGGAGCGGGAGTGGGTACGAGCAGTACTTC. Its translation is CATSGSGSGYEQYF.

The CDR3 region is CASGSTGNNEQFF. DNA for the CDR3: TGTGCCAGCGGATCGACAGGGAACAATGAGCAGTTCTTC. The rearrangement uses TRBV2 and TRBJ2-1, with TRBD1 matching over 7 bases. The germline gives CDR1 SNHLY, CDR2 FYNNEI. The junction had 6 bases not matched to a gene; V was cut back by 8 bases and J by 5 bases. CDR3 length: 13 amino acids.

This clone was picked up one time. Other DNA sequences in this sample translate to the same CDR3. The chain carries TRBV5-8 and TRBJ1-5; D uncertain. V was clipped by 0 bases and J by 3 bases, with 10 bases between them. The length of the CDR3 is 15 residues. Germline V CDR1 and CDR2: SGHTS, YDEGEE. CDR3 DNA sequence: TGTGCCAGCAGCTTGGTGGGCTTGGACAATCAGCCCCAGCATTTT. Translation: CASSLVGLDNQPQHF.

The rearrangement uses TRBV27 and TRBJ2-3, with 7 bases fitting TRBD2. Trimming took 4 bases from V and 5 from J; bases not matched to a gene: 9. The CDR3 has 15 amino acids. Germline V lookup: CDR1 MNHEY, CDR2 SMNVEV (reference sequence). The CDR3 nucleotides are TGTGCCAGCAGTTACTTTGCGGGAGTTGTAGATACGCAGTATTTT. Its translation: CASSYFAGVVDTQYF.

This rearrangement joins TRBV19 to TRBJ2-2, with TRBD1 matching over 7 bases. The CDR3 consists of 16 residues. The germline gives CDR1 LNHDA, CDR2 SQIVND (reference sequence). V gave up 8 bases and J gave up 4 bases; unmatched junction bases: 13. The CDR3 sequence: CASSKGQIGGTGELFF. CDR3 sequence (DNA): TGTGCCAGTTCCAAGGGACAGATTGGTGGCACCGGGGAGCTGTTTTTT.

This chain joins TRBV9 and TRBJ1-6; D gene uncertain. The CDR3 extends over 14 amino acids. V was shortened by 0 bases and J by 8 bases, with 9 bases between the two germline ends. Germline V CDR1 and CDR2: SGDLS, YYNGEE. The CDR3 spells CASSVEQSDSPLHF. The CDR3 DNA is TGTGCCAGCAGCGTAGAACAGTCGGATTCACCCCTCCACTTT.

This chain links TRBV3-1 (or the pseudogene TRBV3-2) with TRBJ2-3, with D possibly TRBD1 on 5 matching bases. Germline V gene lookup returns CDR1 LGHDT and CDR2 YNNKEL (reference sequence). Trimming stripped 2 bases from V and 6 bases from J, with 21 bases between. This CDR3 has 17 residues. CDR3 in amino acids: CASSQRWAGGAVDTQYF. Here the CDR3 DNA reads TGTGCCAGCAGCCAAAGATGGGCAGGTGGGGCTGTGGATACGCAGTATTTT.

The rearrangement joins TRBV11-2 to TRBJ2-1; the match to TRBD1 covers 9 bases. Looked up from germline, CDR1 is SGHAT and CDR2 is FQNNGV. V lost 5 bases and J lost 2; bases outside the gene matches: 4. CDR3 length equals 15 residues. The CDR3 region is CASSQGQGTYNEQFF. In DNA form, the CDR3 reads TGTGCCAGCAGCCAGGGACAGGGCACCTACAATGAGCAGTTCTTC.

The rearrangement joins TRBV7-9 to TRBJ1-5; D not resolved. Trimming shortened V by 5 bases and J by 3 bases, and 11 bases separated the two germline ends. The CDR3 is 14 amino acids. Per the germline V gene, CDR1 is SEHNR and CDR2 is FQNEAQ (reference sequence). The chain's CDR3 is CASSVDGFNQPQHF. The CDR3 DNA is TGTGCCAGCAGCGTAGACGGGTTCAATCAGCCCCAGCATTTT.